The next 13 T cell receptor beta chains were all read from a single sample in a study of T cell changes during pregnancy in multiple sclerosis. Data came from immunoSEQ multiplex PCR; TCRdb stores just in-frame clones and leaves some out. The table shows 29,000 or so clones, with 80% to 90% occurring only once. The material was CD8+ T cells from peripheral blood mononuclear cells, obtained in the second trimester of pregnancy. These TCRs come from a female donor with multiple sclerosis, enrolled in a pregnancy study.

This clone was counted once. V usage is TRBV7-9 and J usage is TRBJ2-7; D uncertain. CDR1 and CDR2 from the germline V gene are SEHNR and FQNEAQ (reference sequence). V lost 4 bases and J 3 bases, leaving 10 bases between the germline ends. CDR3 size: 13 residues. The CDR3 spells CASSSAGNYEQYF. As DNA, the CDR3 is TGTGCCAGCAGCTCCGCAGGAAACTACGAGCAGTACTTC.

V usage is TRBV4-3 and J usage is TRBJ2-2; D call uncertain. CDR1 and CDR2 from the germline V gene are LGHNA and YSLEER. This CDR3 is built from 14 residues. Trimming pared 2 bases from V and 5 bases from J, leaving 9 bases between. The CDR3 DNA is TGCGCCAGCAGCCAAAGATCAGAAACCGGGGAGCTGTTTTTT. It yields the protein CASSQRSETGELFF.

This chain connects TRBV28 to TRBJ1-6; TRBD1 aligns across 8 bases. Germline CDR1 MDHEN, CDR2 SYDVKM. V was clipped by 2 bases and J by 8 bases; unmatched bases: 11. The CDR3 loop spans 17 amino acids. CDR3 in amino acids: CASSLPLTGADDSPLHF. CDR3 nucleotide sequence: TGTGCCAGCAGTTTACCCCTGACAGGGGCTGATGATTCACCCCTCCACTTT.

The rearrangement links TRBV5-1 to TRBJ2-1, with D unresolved. The V end lost 2 bases, the J end lost 8 bases, and 11 bases lay between the germline ends. The CDR3 loop spans 13 amino acids. CDR1 SGHRS and CDR2 YFSETQ come from the germline V gene. CDR3 coding DNA: TGCGCCAGCAGCTTTCTTCGGGTCCATGAGCAGTTCTTC. Translation gives CASSFLRVHEQFF.

A single count supports this clone. The genes are TRBV28 and TRBJ2-7; the match to TRBD2 covers 7 bases. V gave up 6 bases and J gave up 3 bases; unmatched junction bases: 2. This CDR3 spans 12 amino acids. CDR1 and CDR2 (germline): MDHEN, SYDVKM. Here the CDR3 reads CASSPSGYEQYF. The CDR3 bases are TGTGCCAGCAGCCCTAGCGGCTACGAGCAGTACTTC. The whole variable domain, remainder taken from reference TRBV28 and TRBJ2-7, is DVKVTQSSRYLVKRTGEKVFLECVQDMDHENMFWYRQDPGLGLRLIYFSYDVKMKEKGDIPEGYSVSREKKERFSLILESASTNQTSMYLCASSPSGYEQYFGPGTRLTVT.

This chain connects TRBV19 to TRBJ2-1, with a tentative D call TRBD1 (6 bases). The germline gives CDR1 LNHDA, CDR2 SQIVND (reference sequence). Trimming removed 1 base from V and 0 bases from J, with 13 bases in between. This CDR3 spans 17 amino acids. The CDR3 loop is CASSIVSDSSSYNEQFF. In nucleotides, the CDR3 is TGTGCCAGTAGTATAGTCTCGGACAGCAGCTCCTACAATGAGCAGTTCTTC. The full variable domain, in which reference TRBV19 and TRBJ2-1 provide the parts outside the CDR3, is DGGITQSPKYLFRKEGQNVTLSCEQNLNHDAMYWYRQDPGQGLRLIYYSQIVNDFQKGDIAEGYSVSREKKESFPLTVTSAQKNPTAFYLCASSIVSDSSSYNEQFFGPGTRLTVL.

The rearrangement links TRBV6-1 to TRBJ2-7, with 7 bases aligning to TRBD2. J gave up 0 bases and V 3 bases, and 11 bases lay outside the gene matches. This CDR3 contains 17 residues. Per the germline V gene, CDR1 is MNHNS and CDR2 is SASEGT. CDR3 region: CASSEWLAEYGSYEQYF. The CDR3 DNA is TGTGCCAGCAGTGAGTGGCTAGCGGAGTATGGCTCCTACGAGCAGTACTTC.

This chain uses TRBV6-5 with TRBJ1-2; TRBD1 agrees at 7 bases. CDR3 size: 15 residues. Germline values: CDR1 MNHEY, CDR2 SVGAGI. V shed 2 bases and J 3 bases; nucleotides not matched to a gene: 6. The CDR3 sequence: CASSYGTGVDYGYTF. The DNA of the CDR3 is TGTGCCAGCAGTTACGGTACAGGGGTGGACTATGGCTACACCTTC.

The gene calls are TRBV6-1 and TRBJ1-1; TRBD1 matches at 7 bases. CDR3 length: 13 residues. Germline trimming cut 6 bases from V and 12 bases from J; bases unmatched to any gene: 13. Germline V gene data show CDR1 as MNHNS and CDR2 as SASEGT. The CDR3 reads CASSENPQGSSFF. The CDR3 nucleotides are TGTGCCAGCAGCGAAAATCCACAGGGGAGCTCTTTCTTT.

The chain links TRBV5-4 to TRBJ1-4; D ambiguous. The CDR3 is 15 amino acids. V gave up 0 bases and J gave up 7 bases, with 13 bases separating them. CDR1 and CDR2 from the germline V gene are SGHNT and YYREEE (reference sequence). CDR3 sequence: CASSLELETPEKLFF. The CDR3 nucleotides are TGTGCCAGCAGCTTGGAGCTCGAGACACCTGAAAAACTGTTTTTT. Combining the CDR3 with reference TRBV5-4 and TRBJ1-4 gives the whole variable domain ETGVTQSPTHLIKTRGQQVTLRCSSQSGHNTVSWYQQALGQGPQFIFQYYREEENGRGNFPPRFSGLQFPNYSSELNVNALELDDSALYLCASSLELETPEKLFFGSGTQLSVL.

The genes are TRBV6-5 and TRBJ1-1; the match to TRBD1 covers 7 bases. The V gene end was trimmed by 2 bases and the J gene end by 0 bases; junction bases not matched to a gene: 6. Looked up from germline, CDR1 is MNHEY and CDR2 is SVGAGI. This CDR3 comprises 16 residues. The CDR3, as DNA: TGTGCCAGCAGTTACGATAGGGACAGAATGAACACTGAAGCTTTCTTT. This translates into CASSYDRDRMNTEAFF.

The rearrangement uses TRBV20-1 and TRBJ1-1; tentatively, D is TRBD1 (6 bases). In germline, CDR1 is DFQATT, CDR2 SNEGSKA (reference sequence). The germline V and J ends were trimmed by 5 bases and 3 bases, with 7 bases remaining between them. The CDR3 is 11 amino acids. The CDR3 bases are TGCAGTGCTTACAGGGACACTGAAGCTTTCTTT. Its translation: CSAYRDTEAFF.

The chain uses TRBV4-1 and TRBJ2-5, with 9 nucleotides matching TRBD1. The DNA end lines up better with TRBJ2-7; the J call may be wrong. This CDR3 spans 14 amino acids. Germline V lookup: CDR1 MGHRA, CDR2 YSYEKL. CDR3 in DNA: TGCGCCAGCAGCTGGACAGGGGCATCCTACGAGCAGTACTTC. Its translation: CASSWTGASYEQYF.